The 28 T cell receptor beta chains listed next were all sequenced from one sample in a study of regulatory T cells in long-lasting Graves disease. Documented time point: newly diagnosed GD, antithyroid drugs for less than 3 months. Preparation of the TCR library used RNA extracted from PBMCs. With iRepertoire HTBI primers and Arm-PCR of CDR3 regions, TCR beta libraries were built. Each CDR3 protein gets one entry after TCRdb re-called the multiplex PCR reads with MiXCR. Among a few hundred thousand distinct CDR3 sequences listed, approximately 15% were seen once. This sample also belongs to another study, concerning T cells in Graves' hyperthyroidism and ophthalmopathy.

The sample here was peripheral blood mononuclear cells (PBMCs), taken at new diagnosis, from a patient treated with antithyroid drugs. These receptors originate from a woman aged 45-65 years with Graves disease.

This clonotype was observed a few times. The chain is built from TRBV10-3 and TRBJ1-1; D not certain. CDR3 size: 14 residues. Germline values: CDR1 ENHRY, CDR2 SYGVKD. Trimming stripped 0 bases from V and 1 base from J, with 6 bases between. In DNA form, the CDR3 reads TGTGCCATCAGTGAGTCGTTAGGGAACACTGAAGCTTTCTTT. This translates into CAISESLGNTEAFF.

This clonotype was counted a few times. The chain is built from TRBV28 and TRBJ1-1; D is unclear. Germline CDR1 is MDHEN and CDR2 is SYDVKM. The V gene lost 1 base and the J gene lost 6 bases, with 12 bases spanning the gap. CDR3 length: 14 amino acids. The CDR3 loop reads CASSLLGNRAEAFF. For the CDR3, the DNA is TGTGCCAGCAGTTTATTAGGGAATCGGGCTGAAGCTTTCTTT.

This clonotype showed up many times. V and J are TRBV27 and TRBJ1-4, with D possibly TRBD1 on 6 matching bases. The ends were cut back, 3 bases at V and 0 bases at J, with 14 bases in the middle. The CDR3 extends over 17 amino acids. Germline assignment: CDR1 MNHEY and CDR2 SMNVEV (reference sequence). CDR3 sequence: CASSFGRGHATNEKLFF. CDR3 bases: TGTGCCAGCAGTTTCGGCAGGGGCCATGCAACTAATGAAAAACTGTTTTTT.

Many counts were recorded for this clonotype. V is TRBV24-1 and J is TRBJ1-4; D may be TRBD1 (6 bases). V lost 5 bases and J 3 bases, leaving 9 bases between the germline ends. This CDR3 spans 14 amino acids. Germline values: CDR1 KGHDR, CDR2 SFDVKD. CDR3 sequence (DNA): TGTGCCACCAGTGCCGGGACACCTAATGAAAAACTGTTTTTT. Its protein is CATSAGTPNEKLFF.

This clonotype was counted only a few times. In nucleotides, the CDR3 is TGTGCCAGCAGCCGTGGCCCAGAAGCCTCTTGGGAGCAGTACTTC. Translated, it gives CASSRGPEASWEQYF. The J gene is TRBJ2-7, the V gene TRBV7-9, with D unclear. This CDR3 contains 15 residues. Trimming took 5 bases from V and 7 from J, leaving 21 bases between them. CDR1 is SEHNR and CDR2 is FQNEAQ in the germline V gene (reference sequence).

V and J are TRBV20-1 and TRBJ2-7; no clear D. The V and J ends lost 0 bases and 6 bases respectively, with 9 bases between them. Per the germline V gene, CDR1 is DFQATT and CDR2 is SNEGSKA (reference sequence). The CDR3 sequence is 12 residues long. The CDR3 here is CSAREGPAEQYF. CDR3 sequence (DNA): TGCAGTGCTAGAGAAGGGCCAGCCGAGCAGTACTTC.

Only a few counts were recorded for this clonotype. The chain has TRBV4-2 and TRBJ1-1, with 7 bases lining up with TRBD1. Losses at the gene ends were 4 bases for V and 7 bases for J; bases not matched to a gene: 6. The germline CDR1 and CDR2 sequences are LGHNA and YNFKEQ. The CDR3 length is 13 residues. The CDR3 loop reads CASSPDRVNEAFF. The CDR3 DNA reads TGTGCCAGCAGCCCAGACAGGGTTAATGAAGCTTTCTTT.

In its sample, this clonotype was seen many times. This chain joins TRBV28 and TRBJ2-3, with 12 positions matching TRBD1. This CDR3 region has 16 residues. Germline V gene lookup returns CDR1 MDHEN and CDR2 SYDVKM. Trimming at V came to 7 bases and at J to 9 bases, leaving 14 bases not matched to a gene. CDR3 residues: CASTIPRGQGARTQYF. As DNA, the CDR3 is TGTGCCAGCACTATCCCCCGGGGACAGGGGGCGCGAACGCAGTATTTT. Supplemented by reference TRBV28 and TRBJ2-3, the full variable domain reads DVKVTQSSRYLVKRTGEKVFLECVQDMDHENMFWYRQDPGLGLRLIYFSYDVKMKEKGDIPEGYSVSREKKERFSLILESASTNQTSMYLCASTIPRGQGARTQYFGPGTRLTVL.

The chain uses TRBV28 and TRBJ2-1; TRBD1 matches 9 bases. V gave up 3 bases and J gave up 0 bases; unmatched junction bases: 9. Germline V gene sequence: CDR1 MDHEN, CDR2 SYDVKM. The CDR3 is 18 residues long. The CDR3 DNA reads TGTGCCAGCAGTTTTGAGTCCGGGACAGGGAGCTCCTACAATGAGCAGTTCTTC. This sequence encodes CASSFESGTGSSYNEQFF.

The chain carries TRBV18 and TRBJ2-1; 15 bases fit TRBD2. V trimming: 5 bases; J trimming: 0 bases; junction bases outside the gene matches: 5. Germline CDR1 and CDR2: KGHSH and LQKENI. The CDR3 contains 18 residues. Here the CDR3 reads CASSIGTSGRTSYNEQFF. CDR3 in DNA: TGTGCCAGCTCAATTGGGACTAGCGGGAGGACCTCCTACAATGAGCAGTTCTTC.

Only a few counts were recorded for this clonotype. The J gene is TRBJ1-1, the V gene TRBV28; D is uncertain. CDR1 is MDHEN, CDR2 SYDVKM, per germline. V was shortened by 3 bases and J by 10 bases, with 15 bases between the two germline ends. CDR3 length: 13 amino acids. The CDR3 reads CASSLLGPLGAFF. Written as DNA, the CDR3 is TGTGCCAGCAGTTTGCTTGGACCCCTGGGAGCTTTCTTT. The full variable domain, rest sourced from reference TRBV28 and TRBJ1-1, is DVKVTQSSRYLVKRTGEKVFLECVQDMDHENMFWYRQDPGLGLRLIYFSYDVKMKEKGDIPEGYSVSREKKERFSLILESASTNQTSMYLCASSLLGPLGAFFGQGTRLTVV.

The V gene is TRBV6-4, the J gene TRBJ2-3, with TRBD2 matching 9 bases. V lost 3 bases, J lost 3 bases, and 4 bases stayed unmatched. CDR3 length: 15 residues. Looked up from germline, CDR1 is MRHNA and CDR2 is SNTAGT. CDR3 DNA: TGTGCCAGCAGTGAGGCCGCGGGAGGGACAGATACGCAGTATTTT. It yields the protein CASSEAAGGTDTQYF.

In this sample, this clonotype turned up many times. The chain carries TRBV20-1 and TRBJ2-7; D ambiguous. V was pared by 1 base and J by 3 bases, with 16 bases between. Germline lookup yields CDR1 DFQATT and CDR2 SNEGSKA (reference sequence). This CDR3 spans 15 amino acids. In nucleotides, the CDR3 is TGCAGTGCTAGAGGGGAATTCCACCCGTTCTACGAGCAGTACTTC. Its translation: CSARGEFHPFYEQYF.

This clonotype came up a few times. The rearrangement uses TRBV7-9 and TRBJ1-3; D is ambiguous. CDR3 length: 16 amino acids. Germline values: CDR1 SEHNR, CDR2 FQNEAQ (reference sequence). Trimming left V 6 bases short and J 1 base short, with 16 bases between. The DNA for the CDR3 is TGTGCCAGCAGTTTCGACCCTTTCTCGTCTGGAAACACCATATATTTT. Translated, it gives CASSFDPFSSGNTIYF.

This clonotype has at least ten counts. V usage is TRBV5-1 and J usage is TRBJ2-1; 12 nucleotides line up with TRBD1. After removal of 4 bases from V and 8 bases from J, the junction contained 4 bases not matched to a gene. Germline V gene data show CDR1 as SGHRS and CDR2 as YFSETQ. This CDR3 has 14 amino acids. CDR3 sequence (DNA): TGCGCCAGCAGCCCGGGACAGGGGGCAGATGAGCAGTTCTTC. Its protein product is CASSPGQGADEQFF.

This clonotype has a count of ten or more. The J gene is TRBJ2-2, the V gene TRBV7-3; 8 nucleotides line up with TRBD1. The CDR3 sequence is 14 residues long. Unmatched junction bases numbered 1, after V lost 1 base and J lost 6 bases. Per the germline V gene, CDR1 is SGHTA and CDR2 is FQGTGA. The CDR3 nucleotides are TGTGCCAGCAGCTTAAACAGGGGGTCCGGGGAGCTGTTTTTT. This encodes CASSLNRGSGELFF.

This clonotype was seen many times. A junction end diverges from the germline sequence, so it may reflect a read error. The V gene is TRBV30, the J gene TRBJ1-1, with D perhaps matching TRBD1 (6 bases). This CDR3 spans 14 amino acids. From germline, CDR1 is GTSNPN and CDR2 SVGIG (reference sequence). CDR3 nucleotide sequence: TGTGCCTGGAGTACCCCAGGGGTGAAGACTGAAGCTTTCTTT. Its translation: CAWSTPGVKTEAFF.

This chain uses TRBV28 with TRBJ2-3; 7 positions match TRBD2. TRBJ2-7 explains the end of the DNA better; the J call may be wrong. This CDR3 contains 14 residues. Germline-derived CDR1 and CDR2 are MDHEN and SYDVKM. The CDR3: CASSRTGTTYEQYF. The CDR3 DNA reads TGTGCCAGCAGTCGCACCGGGACTACCTACGAGCAGTACTTC.

The rearrangement uses TRBV6-2 or TRBV6-3 and TRBJ2-6; no clear D gene. V was cut by 5 bases and J by 4 bases, with 12 bases left in between. Per germline, CDR1 MNHEY and CDR2 SVGEGT. CDR3 size: 15 residues. As DNA, the CDR3 is TGTGCCAGCAGTCCTGATCGTATCGGGGCCAACGTCCTGACTTTC. It codes for CASSPDRIGANVLTF.

This clonotype came up many times. J is TRBJ1-5 and V is TRBV2; D unresolved. Germline V gene sequence: CDR1 SNHLY, CDR2 FYNNEI. The CDR3 covers 12 residues. V was cut by 7 bases and J by 5 bases, with 9 bases left in between. The CDR3 reads CASKGVDQPQHF. The CDR3 DNA reads as TGTGCCAGCAAGGGTGTGGATCAGCCCCAGCATTTT.

The J gene is TRBJ2-2, the V gene TRBV28; 10 nucleotides agree with TRBD1. After removal of 2 bases from V and 8 bases from J, the junction contained 8 bases not matched to a gene. Germline CDR1 and CDR2: MDHEN and SYDVKM. CDR3 length: 16 amino acids. The CDR3: CASSLGDRGIVGELFF. CDR3 coding DNA: TGTGCCAGCAGTTTAGGGGACAGGGGTATTGTAGGGGAGCTGTTTTTT.

This clonotype showed up just a few times. The chain employs TRBV27 and TRBJ2-2; TRBD2 matches 8 bases. The junction had 13 bases not matched to a gene; V was cut back by 6 bases and J by 7 bases. CDR1 is MNHEY and CDR2 is SMNVEV in the germline V gene (reference sequence). The CDR3 is 16 residues long. The CDR3 here is CASSRPRTSSGGELFF. The CDR3 nucleotides read TGTGCCAGCAGCCGACCGAGGACTAGCAGTGGCGGGGAGCTGTTTTTT.

This clonotype was found many times. This rearrangement joins TRBV6-1 to TRBJ2-1; 13 bases match TRBD2. Germline lookup yields CDR1 MNHNS and CDR2 SASEGT. The CDR3 spans 15 residues. Trimming took 6 bases from V and 9 from J; bases not matched to a gene: 8. Here the CDR3 reads CASSQWTSGRSEQFF. The CDR3 DNA reads as TGTGCCAGCAGCCAATGGACTAGCGGGAGAAGTGAGCAGTTCTTC.

The J gene is TRBJ2-3, the V gene TRBV7-9; D not certain. V lost 2 bases, J lost 2 bases, and 8 bases lay in between. The CDR3 is made up of 14 amino acids. Germline V gene data show CDR1 as SEHNR and CDR2 as FQNEAQ (reference sequence). CDR3 residues: CASSLLGVTDTQYF. CDR3 DNA sequence: TGTGCCAGCAGCTTACTTGGCGTCACAGATACGCAGTATTTT.

The chain couples TRBV19 to TRBJ2-5; tentatively, D is TRBD1 (5 bases). The V gene's germline CDR1 is LNHDA and CDR2 SQIVND (reference sequence). V was shortened by 0 bases and J by 7 bases, with 9 bases between the two germline ends. The CDR3 runs 13 residues. The CDR3: CASSIDRQGTQYF. DNA for the CDR3: TGTGCCAGTAGTATAGACAGGCAGGGGACCCAGTACTTC.

This clonotype has only a few counts. The rearrangement links TRBV6-1 to TRBJ1-1, with D unclear. This CDR3 is 13 amino acids long. Germline CDR1 MNHNS, CDR2 SASEGT. The V end lost 7 bases, the J end lost 3 bases, and 12 bases lay between the germline ends. DNA of the CDR3: TGTGCCAGCACAGATGGAACGTACACTGAAGCTTTCTTT. Protein sequence: CASTDGTYTEAFF.

The gene calls are TRBV12-3 or TRBV12-4 and TRBJ2-7, with 8 bases identical to TRBD1. The V segment lost 6 bases and the J segment 2 bases; nucleotides outside the gene matches: 9. The CDR3 is made up of 15 amino acids. The CDR3 here is CASRQQGGSAYEQYF. As DNA, the CDR3 is TGTGCCAGCAGGCAACAGGGGGGTTCGGCCTACGAGCAGTACTTC.

Regarding this clonotype: This likely stems from a read error, as it lies one base from a far larger clone. This likely comes from a read error, as the CDR3 has no conserved phenylalanine or tryptophan at its end. This rearrangement joins TRBV7-2 to TRBJ2-7, with D perhaps matching TRBD1 or TRBD2 (5 bases each). V lost 3 bases and J lost 3, with 9 bases in between. CDR3 length: 13 amino acids. Germline CDR1 SGHTA, CDR2 FQGNSA. CDR3 nucleotide sequence: TGTGCCAGCAGCTTGAGGGGAAGCTACGAGCAGTACTCC. Amino acids: CASSLRGSYEQYS.